The clone carrying this T cell receptor (beta chain) was recorded once. This sample is drawn from a study of blood T cell repertoires in COVID-19. Data came from immunoSEQ multiplex PCR; TCRdb stores just in-frame clones and leaves some out. The repertoire includes 180,000 or so clones, 86% of them detected once, and under 3.5% sits in the top ten. The TCR was taken from a woman aged 25 to 39 with active or convalescent COVID-19. The sequenced material came from peripheral blood.

The DNA for the CDR3 is TGTGCCAGCAGCTTAGGGGAGAAGAAATCTCTAAGAGAAAAACTGTTTTTT. Its translation: CASSLGEKKSLREKLFF. The chain links TRBV11-3 to TRBJ1-4; D remains ambiguous. The CDR3 is 17 residues long. V was pared by 1 base and J by 8 bases, with 20 bases between. Germline CDR1 is SGHNT and CDR2 is YENEEA.